This T cell receptor (beta chain) came from a study of CD8 T cells in Susac syndrome. An amount of RNA that ranged from roughly 0.45 to 1 ug was reverse transcribed with random hexamers. TCRdb reprocessed the immunoSEQ multiplex PCR reads via MiXCR and lists one record per CDR3 protein. Of 120,000 or so distinct CDR3 sequences in the sample, 94% were seen once. The authors sequenced TCR beta from blood CD8+ and CD4+ T cells. Healthy donors acted as controls, with matching for age and sex. FACS enriched CD8+ TEMRA cells, while bulk CD8+ and CD4+ were negatively isolated. Trimming removed 0 bases from V and 4 bases from J, with 13 bases in between. The germline V gene has CDR1 LNHNV and CDR2 YYDKDF (reference sequence). This CDR3 comprises 16 residues.

The sequence came from a human donor in good health. The V gene is TRBV15, the J gene TRBJ2-1; TRBD1 might be the D (6 bases). Sequencing used CD4+ T cells from PBMCs. The CDR3 DNA follows: TGTGCCACCAGCAGAGAACAGGGTTCCAATTACAATGAGCAGTTCTTC. Protein product: CATSREQGSNYNEQFF. Looking up the rest from reference TRBV15 and TRBJ2-1 gives the full variable domain: DAMVIQNPRYQVTQFGKPVTLSCSQTLNHNVMYWYQQKSSQAPKLLFHYYDKDFNNEADTPDNFQSRRPNTSFCFLDIRSPGLGDTAMYLCATSREQGSNYNEQFFGPGTRLTVL.